The rows below give T cell receptor beta chains drawn from one sample of a study of blood T cells in healthy people across ages. TCRdb independently ran MiXCR on the 5' RACE reads; one entry per CDR3 protein. Of about 1.1 million distinct CDR3 sequences listed, around two fifths are singletons. Sequencing was carried out using blood. These TCRs come from a man aged 18 to 35 in good health. CDR3s include the opening cysteine and the closing phenylalanine or tryptophan. A D gene is named only where the DNA matches it firmly. Clone size is shown for a subset of rows, as once, few, many or a class of expanded clone.

clone size | J gene | V gene | D gene | CDR3 DNA | CDR3 protein
- | TRBJ1-2 | TRBV20-1 | - | TGCATCGGACAGCCGGGCTACACCTTC | CIGQPGYTF
- | TRBJ2-3 | TRBV7-8 | TRBD2 | TGTGCCAGCAGCTTGTTAATCGGGGGGAGCACAGATACGCAGTATTTT | CASSLLIGGSTDTQYF
- | TRBJ2-4 | TRBV5-1 | TRBD1 | TGCGCCAGTACGGGGACAGCCCCGGGAAATGAGCAGTACTTC | CASTGTAPGNEQYF
- | TRBJ2-2 | TRBV20-1 | TRBD1 | TGCAGTGCTAGGAGGGCAGGGGGTGCCGGGGAGCTGTTTTTT | CSARRAGGAGELFF
few | TRBJ1-2 | TRBV4-3 | TRBD1 | TGCGCCAGCAGCCACGAATACTCGACAGGGAGGCGAAACTATGGCTACACCTTC | CASSHEYSTGRRNYGYTF
- | TRBJ1-1 | TRBV10-3 | - | TGTGCCATCAGTGGGACCGGGGGTGGGGCCACTGAAGCTTTCTTT | CAISGTGGGATEAFF
- | TRBJ2-1 | TRBV6-4 | TRBD1 | TGTGCCAGCAGTGAAAACAGGGGTAGGGGTAACAATGAGCAGTTCTTC | CASSENRGRGNNEQFF
- | TRBJ1-2 | TRBV12-3/TRBV12-4 | - | TGTGCCAGCAGTTTAGGAGTTCAGGATAACTATGGCTACACCTTC | CASSLGVQDNYGYTF
- | TRBJ2-1 | TRBV6-5 | TRBD1 | TGTGCCAGCCGGACAGGGTTCGGGAGTGCTAATGAGCAGTTCTTC | CASRTGFGSANEQFF
few | TRBJ2-7 | TRBV4-2 | - | TGTGCCAGCAGCCAAGGCGTCAGGAGCTCCTACGAGCAGTACTTC | CASSQGVRSSYEQYF
- | TRBJ2-7 | TRBV29-1 | - | TGCAGCGGGGGCCCGAATTCCTACGAGCAGTACTTC | CSGGPNSYEQYF
- | TRBJ1-1 | TRBV2 | - | TGTGCCAGCAGTGGGGGTCTCCGTCAAACCACTGAAGCTTTCTTT | CASSGGLRQTTEAFF
many | TRBJ1-2 | TRBV12-3/TRBV12-4 | - | TGTGCCAGCAGTTTGGTGGAGTATGGCTACACCTTC | CASSLVEYGYTF
- | TRBJ1-6 | TRBV3-1 | - | TGTGCCAGCCGCCAAGGGGCCGAGAATTCACCCCTCCACTTT | CASRQGAENSPLHF
- | TRBJ2-3 | TRBV20-1 | - | TGCAGTGTTAGAGATGGAGACAAAATCACAGATACGCAGTATTTT | CSVRDGDKITDTQYF
- | TRBJ1-2 | TRBV5-5 | TRBD1 | TGTGCCAGCAGGGTAAACCGGGACAGAGTTTATGGCTACACCTTC | CASRVNRDRVYGYTF
- | TRBJ2-5 | TRBV2 | TRBD2 | TGTGCCAGCACCGGGAGGTATAACCAAGAGACCCAGTACTTC | CASTGRYNQETQYF
few | TRBJ1-2 | TRBV3-1 | TRBD1 | TGTGCCAGCAGCCAATACAGGGGGGGCTACACCTTC | CASSQYRGGYTF
- | TRBJ2-1 | TRBV20-1 | - | TGCAGTGCTAGAAAACGCGGCGTAGCCCACAATGAGCAGTTCTTC | CSARKRGVAHNEQFF
- | TRBJ1-4 | TRBV12-3/TRBV12-4 | - | TGTGCCAGCAGTTTTCACAGGACGAATGAAAAACTGTTTTTT | CASSFHRTNEKLFF
- | TRBJ1-4 | TRBV7-9 | TRBD1 | TGTGCCAGCAGTCCAACAGGGGGCGCCTTGTTTGAAAAACTGTTTTTT | CASSPTGGALFEKLFF
many | TRBJ1-5 | TRBV5-1 | - | TGCGCCAGCAGCTTAGAGGGGGATAGCAATCAGCCCCAGCATTTT | CASSLEGDSNQPQHF
- | TRBJ2-7 | TRBV4-2 | - | TGTGCCAGCAGCCCTACCGGATACCCCTACGAGCAGTACTTC | CASSPTGYPYEQYF
- | TRBJ1-2 | TRBV4-1 | - | TGCGCCAGCAGCCAAGCCCTACAGACAGGAGTCTATGGCTACACCTTC | CASSQALQTGVYGYTF
- | TRBJ1-6 | TRBV2 | - | TGTGCCAGCAGACCTAACCCAGAGGGAGCCCTCCACTTT | CASRPNPEGALHF
few | TRBJ1-1 | TRBV2 | TRBD1 | TGTGCCAGCAGAGCGGGACAGATGAACACTGAAGCTTTCTTT | CASRAGQMNTEAFF
- | TRBJ1-1 | TRBV6-5 | - | TGTGCCAGCAGTTATTCGGCCAGCCAAGCACCTTTCTTT | CASSYSASQAPFF
- | TRBJ1-2 | TRBV20-1 | - | TGCAGTGCTAGAGGGACAGCCCCAAACTATGGCTACACCTTC | CSARGTAPNYGYTF
- | TRBJ2-5 | TRBV15 | - | TGTGCCACCAGCAGAGATTCGGCCACAACAAGCTTTAGGGGAAAAATCTTGGGGGAGTACTTC | CATSRDSATTSFRGKILGEYF
- | TRBJ1-1 | TRBV6-5 | - | TGTGCCAGCAGTATGAGGGGGAACACTGAAGCTTTCTTT | CASSMRGNTEAFF
- | TRBJ2-5 | TRBV24-1 | TRBD2 | TGTGCCACCAGTGATTGGACTAGCGGGGGGACCTTGGAGCAGTACTTC | CATSDWTSGGTLEQYF
- | TRBJ2-7 | TRBV5-1 | - | TGCGCCAGCTTCCCGCGGGAAGGACAGGAGCCAACCCTTTCCTACGAGCAGTACTTC | CASFPREGQEPTLSYEQYF
- | TRBJ1-1 | TRBV3-1 | - | TGTGCCAGCAGCCAAGGGGGAGGGTACACTGAAGCTTTCTTT | CASSQGGGYTEAFF
- | TRBJ2-1 | TRBV6-2/TRBV6-3 | - | TGTGCCAGCAGTAACGGGGATGTCTCCTACAATGAGCAGTTCTTC | CASSNGDVSYNEQFF
- | TRBJ2-1 | TRBV5-5 | - | TGTGCCAGCAGCCTTCGATGGGTGGGGGGAAGCTCCTACAATGAGCAGTTCTTC | CASSLRWVGGSSYNEQFF
- | TRBJ1-2 | TRBV20-1 | TRBD1 | TGCAGTGCTAGTCAGGGGGCTAGCTATGGCTACACCTTC | CSASQGASYGYTF
- | TRBJ2-5 | TRBV12-5 | TRBD1 | TGTGCTAGTGGTTTGGGGCCCAAGACAGGGGGCGCGGGGGATGAGCAGTACTTC | CASGLGPKTGGAGDEQYF
- | TRBJ2-7 | TRBV29-1 | - | TGCAGCGTTGAAGACCGGCACAGGGAACAGTACGAGCAGTACTTC | CSVEDRHREQYEQYF
few | TRBJ2-1 | TRBV11-2 | - | TGTGCCAGCAGCTTAGAGAGACTAGTTAATGAGCAGTTCTTC | CASSLERLVNEQFF
- | TRBJ2-1 | TRBV5-1 | - | TGCGCCAGCAGGGTGGGCGTCAGGAATGAGCAGTTCTTC | CASRVGVRNEQFF
few | TRBJ2-1 | TRBV9 | TRBD2 | TGTGCCAGCAGCCCTTCGTATGGCGGGGGGTCTTACAATGAGCAGTTCTTC | CASSPSYGGGSYNEQFF
- | TRBJ1-2 | TRBV3-1 | - | TGTGCCAGCAGCCAGCTGGACAGTTACAACTATGGCTACACCTTC | CASSQLDSYNYGYTF
- | TRBJ2-1 | TRBV7-2 | - | TGTGCCAGCAGCCCTCTCCCCCAGGGAAAGGCCTACAATGAGCAGTTCTTC | CASSPLPQGKAYNEQFF
few | TRBJ1-4 | TRBV6-2/TRBV6-3 | - | TGTGCCAGCAGTTACTCTACCCGTCGGAACGATAATGAAAAACTGTTTTTT | CASSYSTRRNDNEKLFF
- | TRBJ1-5 | TRBV20-1 | - | TGCAGTACTATCCCCAATTCGGGCAATCAGCCCCAGCATTTT | CSTIPNSGNQPQHF
- | TRBJ1-2 | TRBV29-1 | - | TGCAGCGTAGAAGATGACAGAAGAACATATGGCTACACCTTC | CSVEDDRRTYGYTF
- | TRBJ1-6 | TRBV4-3 | - | TGCGCCAGCAGCCAAGCAAGGATCCGAGGTATTTCACCCCTCCACTTT | CASSQARIRGISPLHF
few | TRBJ1-1 | TRBV14 | - | TGTGCCAGCAGCCTTGGGTTTGGTGAAGCTTTCTTT | CASSLGFGEAFF
- | TRBJ1-4 | TRBV7-9 | TRBD1 | TGTGCGATAGGACGGGACAGTTTTCCGGCACCTAATGAAAAACTGTTTTTT | CAIGRDSFPAPNEKLFF
- | TRBJ2-3 | TRBV12-3/TRBV12-4 | TRBD2 | TGTGCCAGCAGTTGGGGGGGGTATAACACAGGTACGCAGTATTTT | CASSWGGYNTGTQYF
- | TRBJ1-2 | TRBV5-1 | - | TGCGCCAGCAGCTTGGCGACAGGAGGCAGCGAATATGGCTACACCTTC | CASSLATGGSEYGYTF
few | TRBJ2-3 | TRBV20-1 | - | TGCAGTGCTAACGGGGCTAGCACAGATACGCAGTATTTT | CSANGASTDTQYF